The 32 T cell receptor beta chains reported below all come from one sample, sequenced in a study of T cell responses to AZD1222 COVID-19 vaccine. Method: immunoSEQ multiplex PCR; TCRdb's copy keeps in-frame clones and lacks some. Among 70,000 to 95,000 clones, around nine tenths were seen once, and the ten largest hold about 7.1%. The specimen was peripheral blood, collected 28 days after the second AZD1222 dose. The receptors stem from an adult who received the AZD1222 COVID-19 vaccine.

A single count supports this clone. The gene calls are TRBV5-4 and TRBJ2-7, with D perhaps being TRBD1 or TRBD2 (6 bases each). Germline lookup yields CDR1 SGHNT and CDR2 YYREEE (reference sequence). The ends were cut back, 5 bases at V and 3 bases at J, with 18 bases in the middle. The CDR3 has 15 amino acids. CDR3 coding DNA: TGTGCCAGCAGTGGTGGTCGGGGGACACGCTACGAGCAGTACTTC. This translates into CASSGGRGTRYEQYF.

The chain links TRBV6-5 to TRBJ2-1; the D is unclear. Germline V lookup: CDR1 MNHEY, CDR2 SVGAGI. The CDR3 is made up of 14 amino acids. With 2 bases removed from V and 0 bases from J, the gap between germline ends came to 5 bases. CDR3 protein: CASSYQDSYNEQFF. CDR3 nucleotide sequence: TGTGCCAGCAGTTACCAGGACTCCTACAATGAGCAGTTCTTC.

Only one count was recorded for this clone. CDR3 sequence reads: CASSSGGDTQYF. DNA of the CDR3: TGTGCCAGCAGCTCCGGGGGGGATACGCAGTATTTT. This chain connects TRBV2 to TRBJ2-3; 7 nucleotides agree with TRBD2. CDR1 is SNHLY and CDR2 is FYNNEI in the germline V gene. The CDR3 runs 12 residues. The trim removed 6 bases at V and 6 bases at J, leaving 3 bases unmatched.

V and J are TRBV9 and TRBJ2-1, with D possibly called TRBD1 or TRBD2 (5 bases each). V was shortened by 4 bases and J by 0 bases, with 17 bases between the two germline ends. The CDR3 runs 17 residues. Germline assignment: CDR1 SGDLS and CDR2 YYNGEE. The CDR3 DNA reads TGTGCCAGCAGCCCAGAGGGGTTCCCCCGCTCCTACAATGAGCAGTTCTTC. This codes for CASSPEGFPRSYNEQFF.

A note on this clone: One junction end does not reproduce the germline sequence, and a read error may be involved. This chain links TRBV2 with TRBJ2-1; the D is unclear. Germline V gives CDR1 SNHLY, CDR2 FYNNEI. CDR3 length: 12 amino acids. The CDR3 DNA reads as TGTGTCAGCATTTTATACTACAATGAGCAGTTCTTC. Translation gives CVSILYYNEQFF.

V is TRBV4-1 and J is TRBJ1-4, with no clear D. The CDR3 runs to 15 residues. Germline CDR1 MGHRA, CDR2 YSYEKL. Trimming removed 3 bases at V and 7 bases at J, with 15 bases between. The CDR3 DNA is TGCGCCAGCAGCCACCCTGACTTTTCGGGTGAAAAACTGTTTTTT. Translating gives CASSHPDFSGEKLFF.

The rearrangement joins TRBV4-1 to TRBJ1-5; D perhaps matches TRBD1 (5 bases). Trimming removed 1 base from V and 5 bases from J, with 21 bases in between. The CDR3 has 18 residues. Germline CDR1 MGHRA, CDR2 YSYEKL. The CDR3 DNA is TGCGCCAGCAGCCAAGGGGCAGCCCGTAGAATAGGGGATCAGCCCCAGCATTTT. It is translated as CASSQGAARRIGDQPQHF.

The chain joins TRBV3-1 (or the pseudogene TRBV3-2) to TRBJ1-1; TRBD1 aligns across 8 bases. Germline V lookup: CDR1 LGHDT, CDR2 YNNKEL (reference sequence). CDR3 length equals 13 residues. V lost 4 bases, J lost 4 bases, and 2 bases stayed unmatched. The CDR3 loop is CASSLDRGTEAFF. DNA for the CDR3: TGTGCCAGCAGCCTAGACAGGGGCACTGAAGCTTTCTTT.

The chain carries TRBV2 and TRBJ1-4; D unresolved. CDR3 size: 15 residues. Trimming pared 3 bases from V and 3 bases from J, leaving 11 bases between. Germline V gene sequence: CDR1 SNHLY, CDR2 FYNNEI. The CDR3 protein is CASSDMSVANEKLFF. CDR3 bases: TGTGCCAGCAGTGACATGAGTGTAGCTAATGAAAAACTGTTTTTT.

The J gene is TRBJ2-3, the V gene TRBV6-4, with 9 bases matching TRBD2. Germline CDR1 reads MRHNA; CDR2 reads SNTAGT. Trimming at V came to 2 bases and at J to 4 bases, leaving 1 base not matched to a gene. The CDR3 spans 14 residues. The CDR3 sequence: CASSDAGGPDTQYF. The CDR3 coding sequence is TGTGCCAGCAGTGACGCGGGAGGGCCAGATACGCAGTATTTT.

Here the CDR3 DNA reads TGTGCCAGCAGTCCAGGGACAGGGGCGAATTCACCCCTCCACTTT. Translating it yields CASSPGTGANSPLHF. V and J are TRBV27 and TRBJ1-6, with 10 bases matching TRBD1. CDR1 is MNHEY, CDR2 SMNVEV, per germline (reference sequence). The CDR3 has 15 residues. V was clipped by 5 bases and J by 7 bases; unmatched bases: 5.

This clone was counted between two and nine times. The chain couples TRBV4-3 to TRBJ2-1; TRBD2 aligns across 7 bases. V gave up 5 bases and J gave up 8 bases; unmatched junction bases: 6. The CDR3 consists of 13 residues. CDR1 is LGHNA and CDR2 is YSLEER in the germline V gene. For the CDR3, the DNA is TGCGCCAGCAGCGGCGGGAGCTTCGATGAGCAGTTCTTC. As protein: CASSGGSFDEQFF.

This clone has a single count. V and J are TRBV25-1 and TRBJ1-1, with D unresolved. The V gene lost 1 base and the J gene lost 2 bases, with 14 bases spanning the gap. This CDR3 has 16 amino acids. Germline lookup yields CDR1 MGHDK and CDR2 SYGVNS. In DNA, the CDR3 is TGTGCCAGCAGTGAATGGCGATACCTTTTTAACACTGAAGCTTTCTTT. The encoded protein is CASSEWRYLFNTEAFF.

The chain carries TRBV11-2 and TRBJ1-1; the match to TRBD1 covers 7 bases. This CDR3 has 13 residues. V was clipped by 5 bases and J by 1 base; unmatched bases: 1. CDR1 is SGHAT and CDR2 is FQNNGV in the germline V gene. This CDR3 reads CASSPGGNTEAFF. CDR3 DNA: TGTGCCAGCAGCCCAGGGGGGAACACTGAAGCTTTCTTT. Supplemented by reference TRBV11-2 and TRBJ1-1, the full variable domain reads EAGVAQSPRYKIIEKRQSVAFWCNPISGHATLYWYQQILGQGPKLLIQFQNNGVVDDSQLPKDRFSAERLKGVDSTLKIQPAKLEDSAVYLCASSPGGNTEAFFGQGTRLTVV.

V and J are TRBV21-1 and TRBJ1-5. TRBV21-1 is noted as a pseudogene. The length of the CDR3 is 15 residues. The CDR3 region has the DNA TGTGCCAGCAGCAAAGTGGTGGAGCTGGATCAGCCCCAGCATTTT. Its protein is CASSKVVELDQPQHF.

The V call is TRBV11-2, the J call TRBJ2-3, with 9 bases matching TRBD2. The CDR3 runs to 15 residues. From germline, CDR1 is SGHAT and CDR2 FQNNGV. The junction had 10 bases not matched to a gene; V was cut back by 6 bases and J by 6 bases. Here the CDR3 reads CASSVMGGRGDTQYF. The CDR3 bases are TGTGCCAGCAGTGTTATGGGCGGGAGGGGGGATACGCAGTATTTT. The full variable domain, its missing parts supplied by reference TRBV11-2 and TRBJ2-3, is EAGVAQSPRYKIIEKRQSVAFWCNPISGHATLYWYQQILGQGPKLLIQFQNNGVVDDSQLPKDRFSAERLKGVDSTLKIQPAKLEDSAVYLCASSVMGGRGDTQYFGPGTRLTVL.

The chain joins TRBV7-8 to TRBJ2-7, with 7 bases lining up with TRBD2. This CDR3 spans 15 amino acids. The germline V gene encodes CDR1 SGHVS and CDR2 FQNEAQ. V lost 3 bases, J lost 0 bases, and 5 bases stayed unmatched. CDR3 sequence reads: CASSLRRESSYEQYF. The CDR3 coding sequence is TGTGCCAGCAGCTTGAGGCGGGAGAGCTCCTACGAGCAGTACTTC.

Here the CDR3 reads CASSSPPKYEQYF. As DNA, the CDR3 is TGTGCCAGCAGCTCCCCCCCCAAATACGAGCAGTACTTC. This chain connects TRBV9 to TRBJ2-7, with D uncertain. The V and J ends lost 4 bases and 4 bases respectively, with 12 bases between them. CDR1 SGDLS and CDR2 YYNGEE come from the germline V gene. The CDR3 is 13 residues long. The entire variable domain, with the rest obtained from reference TRBV9 and TRBJ2-7, is as follows: DSGVTQTPKHLITATGQRVTLRCSPRSGDLSVYWYQQSLDQGLQFLIQYYNGEERAKGNILERFSAQQFPDLHSELNLSSLELGDSALYFCASSSPPKYEQYFGPGTRLTVT.

This CDR3 reads CASSQDLQGKTEAFF. CDR3 nucleotide sequence: TGTGCCAGCAGCCAAGATCTACAGGGTAAAACTGAAGCTTTCTTT. V is TRBV3-1 (or the pseudogene TRBV3-2) and J is TRBJ1-1; D perhaps matches TRBD1 (6 bases). Germline CDR1 and CDR2: LGHDT and YNNKEL (reference sequence). The CDR3 is 15 amino acids. Trimming took 0 bases from V and 5 from J, leaving 13 bases between them.

The J gene is TRBJ1-3, the V gene TRBV3-1 (or the pseudogene TRBV3-2); D is ambiguous. Trimming shortened V by 1 base and J by 0 bases, and 7 bases separated the two germline ends. From germline, CDR1 is LGHDT and CDR2 YNNKEL (reference sequence). There are 15 residues in the CDR3. The CDR3 spells CASSQARSSGNTIYF. CDR3 DNA sequence: TGTGCCAGCAGCCAAGCGCGGAGCTCTGGAAACACCATATATTTT.

This clone was counted a few times. The chain uses TRBV11-3 and TRBJ1-1; a weak D match, TRBD1 (5 bases). This CDR3 contains 13 residues. Trimming pared 0 bases from V and 6 bases from J, leaving 8 bases between. Per germline, CDR1 SGHNT and CDR2 YENEEA. For the CDR3, the DNA is TGTGCCAGCAGCTTAGATTCGGGGGCTGAAGCTTTCTTT. Protein sequence: CASSLDSGAEAFF. Full variable domain (rest looked up from reference TRBV11-3 and TRBJ1-1): EAGVVQSPRYKIIEKKQPVAFWCNPISGHNTLYWYLQNLGQGPELLIRYENEEAVDDSQLPKDRFSAERLKGVDSTLKIQPAELGDSAVYLCASSLDSGAEAFFGQGTRLTVV.

V gene TRBV19 combines with J gene TRBJ2-5; 7 bases line up with TRBD1. Losses at the gene ends were 6 bases for V and 4 bases for J; bases not matched to a gene: 5. Germline V gives CDR1 LNHDA, CDR2 SQIVND (reference sequence). The CDR3 runs to 13 residues. This CDR3 reads CASSGRGSETQYF. The CDR3 DNA is TGTGCCAGTAGCGGCAGGGGGTCAGAGACCCAGTACTTC.

The rearrangement uses TRBV19 and TRBJ1-1; D gene unclear. Trimming stripped 7 bases from V and 0 bases from J, with 9 bases between. From germline, CDR1 is LNHDA and CDR2 SQIVND (reference sequence). This CDR3 has 13 amino acids. Here the CDR3 reads CASTQTVNTEAFF. The CDR3, as DNA: TGTGCCAGTACCCAAACAGTGAACACTGAAGCTTTCTTT.

This clone was detected only once. The chain is built from TRBV19 and TRBJ2-7; TRBD2 agrees at 14 bases. Germline V gene lookup returns CDR1 LNHDA and CDR2 SQIVND (reference sequence). J lost 0 bases, V lost 6 bases, and 10 bases had no gene match. This CDR3 spans 18 amino acids. The CDR3 nucleotides are TGTGCCAGTAGCAGACTAGCGGGAGGGCCCTGGAGCTCCTACGAGCAGTACTTC. Residues: CASSRLAGGPWSSYEQYF.

V and J are TRBV6-1 and TRBJ2-7; a possible D gene is TRBD2 (5 bases). Per germline, CDR1 MNHNS and CDR2 SASEGT. The CDR3 is 13 residues long. The germline V and J ends were trimmed by 1 base and 5 bases, with 9 bases remaining between them. CDR3 DNA: TGTGCCAGCAGTGAAGGAAGAGGGAACGAGCAGTACTTC. This encodes CASSEGRGNEQYF.

The V and J genes are TRBV6-4 and TRBJ1-2; TRBD1 might be the D (6 bases). The CDR3 extends over 13 amino acids. Per the germline V gene, CDR1 is MRHNA and CDR2 is SNTAGT. Trimming took off 6 bases at V and 8 bases at J, with 16 bases between the two ends. Written as DNA, the CDR3 is TGTGCCAGCAGCCCAACAGGGCTCGTAGGCTACACCTTC. This sequence encodes CASSPTGLVGYTF.

This clone was counted once. The rearrangement links TRBV18 to TRBJ1-5; a weak D match, TRBD1 (5 bases). V shed 4 bases and J shed 9 bases, with 19 bases lying between them. Looked up from germline, CDR1 is KGHSH and CDR2 is LQKENI. The CDR3 extends over 15 amino acids. The CDR3 reads CASSLEGRVNPPQHF. The CDR3 region has the DNA TGTGCCAGCTCACTTGAGGGCAGGGTCAACCCGCCCCAGCATTTT.

V and J are TRBV4-2 and TRBJ1-2; D possibly corresponds to TRBD1 (6 bases). V dropped 0 bases and J dropped 3 bases, with 11 bases sitting between them. The CDR3 runs to 15 residues. Germline CDR1 and CDR2: LGHNA and YNFKEQ. The CDR3 DNA reads TGTGCCAGCAGCCAAGATTGGGACATCTACTATGGCTACACCTTC. This codes for CASSQDWDIYYGYTF.

This chain connects TRBV10-3 to TRBJ2-3; TRBD1 matches at 10 bases. Losses at the gene ends were 2 bases for V and 3 bases for J; bases not matched to a gene: 8. The CDR3 is 17 amino acids. Germline-derived CDR1 and CDR2 are ENHRY and SYGVKD. The CDR3 sequence: CAISEKVGTGVTDTQYF. DNA of the CDR3: TGTGCCATCAGTGAGAAAGTTGGGACAGGGGTGACAGATACGCAGTATTTT.

The genes are TRBV20-1 and TRBJ2-3; D uncertain. The CDR3 has 11 amino acids. Germline V CDR1 and CDR2: DFQATT, SNEGSKA (reference sequence). Trimming shortened V by 3 bases and J by 4 bases, and 5 bases separated the two germline ends. The CDR3 nucleotides read TGCAGTGCTAGCTATGCAGATACGCAGTATTTT. It specifies CSASYADTQYF.

The chain employs TRBV5-1 and TRBJ2-1; D possibly corresponds to TRBD2 (5 bases). CDR3 size: 14 residues. The V and J ends lost 3 bases and 2 bases respectively, with 9 bases between them. Looked up from germline, CDR1 is SGHRS and CDR2 is YFSETQ. The CDR3 DNA reads TGCGCCAGCAGCTCCACTAGTACCTACAATGAGCAGTTCTTC. This codes for CASSSTSTYNEQFF.

V usage is TRBV6-4 and J usage is TRBJ1-2; 7 bases are shared with TRBD1. V was pared by 6 bases and J by 2 bases, with 3 bases of the junction left unmatched. The CDR3 sequence is 13 residues long. CDR1 and CDR2 (germline): MRHNA, SNTAGT. In nucleotides, the CDR3 is TGTGCCAGCAGCCTACAGGGGAACTATGGCTACACCTTC. This gives the protein CASSLQGNYGYTF.